A selection of T cell receptor beta chains follows, all from one sample in a study of circulating tumor DNA in untreated peripheral T-cell lymphoma. Method: immunoSEQ multiplex PCR; TCRdb's copy keeps in-frame clones and lacks some. The sample yields under 600 clones, more than 65% seen once. The sequenced sample consisted of cell-free DNA from blood serum. The receptors come from a human donor with peripheral T-cell lymphoma. CDR3s include the opening cysteine and the closing phenylalanine or tryptophan. A D gene is named only where the DNA matches it firmly.

v_gene: TRBV5-1; j_gene: TRBJ2-2; d_gene: .; len: 14; CDR3nt: TGCGCCAGCAGCGTGAAACCGAACACCGGGGAGCTGTTTTTT; CDR3aa: CASSVKPNTGELFF